This section outlines one T cell receptor (beta chain) sequence together with its context. This sample stems from a study of T cells in Graves' hyperthyroidism and ophthalmopathy. Study information: Any treatment followed the collection of peripheral blood at initial diagnosis.

RNA transcripts served as the template for amplifying TCR beta CDR3 regions. HTBI primers were employed in a first-round RT-PCR of the TCR CDR3. TCRdb fed the multiplex PCR reads into MiXCR, producing one record per CDR3 protein. The table has hundreds of thousands of distinct CDR3 sequences, around 39% seen once; the top ten hold approximately 8.7%. Stable hyperthyroidism: no ophthalmopathy progression over 18 months of follow-up. Patients were excluded for uncontrolled infection, other autoimmune disease, pregnancy or lactation. The diagnoses drew upon clinical symptoms, serum thyroxine and TRAb, thyroid ultrasound and orbital computed tomography. V lost 0 bases and J 3 bases, leaving 15 bases between the germline ends. Germline lookup yields CDR1 LGHNA and CDR2 YNFKEQ. The CDR3 contains 17 residues.

The chain couples TRBV4-2 to TRBJ1-5, with D possibly matching TRBD1 (6 bases). Source material: blood. This clonotype was sampled from a man younger than 30 with Graves' hyperthyroidism. The CDR3 here is CASSQDLGRGNNQPQHF. The CDR3 DNA is TGTGCCAGCAGCCAAGATCTGGGGAGGGGGAACAATCAGCCCCAGCATTTT.